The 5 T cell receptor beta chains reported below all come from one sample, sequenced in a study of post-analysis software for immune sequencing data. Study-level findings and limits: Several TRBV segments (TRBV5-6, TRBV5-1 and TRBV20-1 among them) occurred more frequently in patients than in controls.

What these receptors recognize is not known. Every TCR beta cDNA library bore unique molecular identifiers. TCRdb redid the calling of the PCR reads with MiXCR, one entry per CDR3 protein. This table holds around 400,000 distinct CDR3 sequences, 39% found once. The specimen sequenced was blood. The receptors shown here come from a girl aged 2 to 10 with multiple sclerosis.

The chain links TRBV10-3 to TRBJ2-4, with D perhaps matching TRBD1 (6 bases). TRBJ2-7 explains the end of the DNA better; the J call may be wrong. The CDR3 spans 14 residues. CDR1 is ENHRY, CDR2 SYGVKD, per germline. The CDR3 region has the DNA TGTGCCATCACCGCTGGGACATCGCGTTCCGAGCAGTACTTC. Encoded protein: CAITAGTSRSEQYF.

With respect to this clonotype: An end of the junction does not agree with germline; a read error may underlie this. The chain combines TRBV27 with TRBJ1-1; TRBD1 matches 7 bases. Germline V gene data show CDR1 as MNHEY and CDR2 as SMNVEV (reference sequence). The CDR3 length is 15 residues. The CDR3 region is CASSFYRGGHTGAFF. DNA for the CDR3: TGTGCCAGCAGTTTCTACAGGGGAGGGCACACTGGAGCTTTCTTT.

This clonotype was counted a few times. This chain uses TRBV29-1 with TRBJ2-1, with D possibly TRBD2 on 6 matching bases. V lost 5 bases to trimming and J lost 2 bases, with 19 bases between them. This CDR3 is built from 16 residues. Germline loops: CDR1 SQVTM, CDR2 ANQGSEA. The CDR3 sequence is CSVPSPMGGTYNEQFF. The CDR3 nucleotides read TGCAGCGTTCCCTCACCAATGGGGGGTACCTACAATGAGCAGTTCTTC.

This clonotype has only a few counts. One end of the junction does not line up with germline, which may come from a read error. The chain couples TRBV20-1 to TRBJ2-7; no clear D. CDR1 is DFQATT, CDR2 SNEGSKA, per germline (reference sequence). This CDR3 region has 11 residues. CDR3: CSAGERAGQYF. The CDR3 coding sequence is TGCAGTGCTGGAGAAAGGGCAGGGCAGTACTTC.

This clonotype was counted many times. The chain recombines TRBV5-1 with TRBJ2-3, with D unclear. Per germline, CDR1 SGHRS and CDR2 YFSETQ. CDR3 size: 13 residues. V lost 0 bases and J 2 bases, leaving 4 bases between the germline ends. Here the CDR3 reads CASSLGATDTQYF. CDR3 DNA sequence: TGCGCCAGCAGCTTGGGAGCCACAGATACGCAGTATTTT.